This TCR beta chain was sequenced during a study of blood T cells in healthy people across ages. Germline CDR1 and CDR2: MDHEN and SYDVKM. V was trimmed by 7 bases and J by 2 bases, leaving 12 bases between them. The CDR3 consists of 15 residues. With a J-beta primer mix and a sample-barcoded 5' primer, a second PCR ran 7 to 11 cycles. Sequencing of every sample gave 3 million or more CDR3-containing paired-end reads. TCRdb fed the 5' RACE reads into MiXCR, producing one record per CDR3 protein. The sample holds about 640,000 distinct CDR3 sequences, under 70% seen once. The sample taken for sequencing was blood. The receptor comes from a man in his 60s in good health. This chain uses TRBV28 with TRBJ2-6; D is perhaps TRBD2 (5 bases). The CDR3 loop reads CASKNSEAGANVLTF. The CDR3 DNA sequence: TGTGCCAGCAAAAATAGCGAAGCTGGGGCCAACGTCCTGACTTTC.